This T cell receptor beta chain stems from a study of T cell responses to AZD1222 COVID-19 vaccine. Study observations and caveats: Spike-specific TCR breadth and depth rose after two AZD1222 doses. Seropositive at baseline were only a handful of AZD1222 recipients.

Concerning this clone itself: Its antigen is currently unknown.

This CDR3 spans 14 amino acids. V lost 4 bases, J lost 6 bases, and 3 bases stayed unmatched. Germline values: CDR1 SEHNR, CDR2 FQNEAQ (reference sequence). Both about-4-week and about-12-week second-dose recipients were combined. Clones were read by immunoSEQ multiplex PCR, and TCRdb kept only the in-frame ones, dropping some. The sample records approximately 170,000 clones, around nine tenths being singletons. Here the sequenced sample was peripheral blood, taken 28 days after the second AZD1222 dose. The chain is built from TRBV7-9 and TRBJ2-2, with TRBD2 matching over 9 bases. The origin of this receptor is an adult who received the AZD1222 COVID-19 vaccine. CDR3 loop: CASSSLAGSGELFF. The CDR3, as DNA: TGTGCCAGCAGCTCGCTAGCGGGGTCCGGGGAGCTGTTTTTT.